This TCR beta chain comes out of a study of blood T cell repertoires in COVID-19. Study at large: The analysed material was cDNA or gDNA that came from T cells, B-cell-depleted T cells, or PBMCs.

CDR1 is SGHNT, CDR2 YYREEE, per germline (reference sequence). Trimming left V 4 bases short and J 0 bases short, with 13 bases between. The CDR3 is made up of 15 amino acids. This table comes from immunoSEQ multiplex PCR, and its TCRdb copy is limited to in-frame clones, with some not included. The sample lists around 400,000 clones; over 85% were seen once. The study recruited people aged about 18 to 90 years across more than 20 US areas. Assignments of participants to cohorts depended upon their own reported clinical history. Donors in Cohort 3 counted as recovered after two negative PCRs, clearance, or symptom resolution.

The sequenced sample consisted of PBMCs or T cells enriched from blood (not recorded which). The gene calls are TRBV5-4 and TRBJ1-1; D uncertain. This receptor was taken from a woman in her twenties or thirties who had recovered from COVID-19. The CDR3 reads CASSRTGPLNTEAFF. Written as DNA, the CDR3 is TGTGCCAGCAGCAGGACTGGCCCTTTGAACACTGAAGCTTTCTTT. Full variable domain (outside the CDR3, taken from reference TRBV5-4 and TRBJ1-1): ETGVTQSPTHLIKTRGQQVTLRCSSQSGHNTVSWYQQALGQGPQFIFQYYREEENGRGNFPPRFSGLQFPNYSSELNVNALELDDSALYLCASSRTGPLNTEAFFGQGTRLTVV.